This TCR beta chain was obtained from a study of T-cell memory formation after mild COVID-19. Whole-study results and caveats: Some clones that responded were present in memory (sampled pre-infection), which suggests cross-reactive memory joined. Clones shrinking between day 15 and 85 showed a balanced CD4/CD8 split, and those that grew later tilted toward CD4+. Still unconfirmed is whether the second-wave clones peaking on day 37 recognized SARS-CoV-2.

One entry per CDR3 protein, called by TCRdb with MiXCR from the 5' RACE reads. The sample carries about 340,000 distinct CDR3 sequences, 14% recorded once. Concerning this clonotype itself: Its specificity is not known.

V dropped 3 bases and J dropped 7 bases, with 19 bases sitting between them. The germline gives CDR1 SGDLS, CDR2 YYNGEE. This CDR3 region has 16 residues. The chain employs TRBV9 and TRBJ2-2; D possibly matches TRBD1 or TRBD2 (5 bases each). This TCR was recovered from a man aged 18 to 30 who had mild COVID-19 (a few samples of this study predate the infection). Cell type and time point are not known. Sequencing was carried out using PBMCs or a T cell subset sorted from them (not recorded which). CDR3 sequence: CASSAGIGARVGELFF. The CDR3 DNA sequence: TGTGCCAGCAGCGCCGGTATTGGGGCGCGGGTCGGGGAGCTGTTTTTT.